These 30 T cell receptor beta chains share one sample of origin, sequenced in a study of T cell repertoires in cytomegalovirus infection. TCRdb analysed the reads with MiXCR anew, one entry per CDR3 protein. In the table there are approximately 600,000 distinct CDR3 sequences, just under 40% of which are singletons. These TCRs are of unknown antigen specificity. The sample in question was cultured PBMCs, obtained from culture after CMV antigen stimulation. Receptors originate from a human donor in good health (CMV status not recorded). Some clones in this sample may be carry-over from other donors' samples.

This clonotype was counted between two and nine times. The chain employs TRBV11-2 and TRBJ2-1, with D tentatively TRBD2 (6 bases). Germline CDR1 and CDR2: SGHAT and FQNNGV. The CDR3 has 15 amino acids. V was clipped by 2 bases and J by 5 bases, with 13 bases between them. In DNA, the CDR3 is TGTGCCAGCAGCTTAAGGGCGGGACCGAACAATGAGCAGTTCTTC. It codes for CASSLRAGPNNEQFF. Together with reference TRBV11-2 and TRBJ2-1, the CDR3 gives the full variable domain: EAGVAQSPRYKIIEKRQSVAFWCNPISGHATLYWYQQILGQGPKLLIQFQNNGVVDDSQLPKDRFSAERLKGVDSTLKIQPAKLEDSAVYLCASSLRAGPNNEQFFGPGTRLTVL.

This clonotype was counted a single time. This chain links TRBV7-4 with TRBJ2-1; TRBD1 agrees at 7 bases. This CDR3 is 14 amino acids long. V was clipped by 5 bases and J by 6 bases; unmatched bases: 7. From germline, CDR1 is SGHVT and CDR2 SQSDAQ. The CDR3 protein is CASSLTGAFNEQFF. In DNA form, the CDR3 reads TGTGCCAGCAGCCTTACAGGGGCGTTCAATGAGCAGTTCTTC.

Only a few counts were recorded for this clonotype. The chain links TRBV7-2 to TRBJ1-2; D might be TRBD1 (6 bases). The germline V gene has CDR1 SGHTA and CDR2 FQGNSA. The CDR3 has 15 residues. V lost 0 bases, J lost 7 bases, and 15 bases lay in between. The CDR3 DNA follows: TGTGCCAGCAGCTTAGCGCCGGACAGCTCCCCTGGCTACACCTTC. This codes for CASSLAPDSSPGYTF.

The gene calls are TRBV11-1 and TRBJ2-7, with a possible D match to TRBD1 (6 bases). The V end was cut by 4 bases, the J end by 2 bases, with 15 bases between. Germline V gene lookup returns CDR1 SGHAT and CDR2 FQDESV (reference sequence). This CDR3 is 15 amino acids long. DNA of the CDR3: TGTGCCAGCAGCTCAGCACCGACAGGCGCCTACGAGCAGTACTTC. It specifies CASSSAPTGAYEQYF.

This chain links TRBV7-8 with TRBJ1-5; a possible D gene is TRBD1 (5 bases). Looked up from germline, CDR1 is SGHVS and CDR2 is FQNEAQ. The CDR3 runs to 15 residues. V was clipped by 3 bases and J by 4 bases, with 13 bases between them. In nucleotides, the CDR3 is TGTGCCAGCAGCTTCCGTATGGGGCGGAATCAGCCCCAGCATTTT. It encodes CASSFRMGRNQPQHF.

CDR3 sequence reads: CASSRGPRGARNEQFF. Written as DNA, the CDR3 is TGTGCCAGCAGCCGAGGTCCGAGGGGGGCCAGAAATGAGCAGTTCTTC. The chain joins TRBV4-2 to TRBJ2-1; tentatively, D is TRBD1 or TRBD2 (6 bases each). The CDR3 has 16 residues. Trimming pared 4 bases from V and 7 bases from J, leaving 20 bases between. From germline, CDR1 is LGHNA and CDR2 YNFKEQ.

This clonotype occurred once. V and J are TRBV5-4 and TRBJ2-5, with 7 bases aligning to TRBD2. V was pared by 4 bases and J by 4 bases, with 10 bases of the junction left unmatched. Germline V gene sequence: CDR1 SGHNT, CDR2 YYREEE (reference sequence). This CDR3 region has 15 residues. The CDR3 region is CASSNDRGVGETQYF. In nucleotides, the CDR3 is TGTGCCAGCAGCAACGACCGGGGGGTGGGAGAGACCCAGTACTTC.

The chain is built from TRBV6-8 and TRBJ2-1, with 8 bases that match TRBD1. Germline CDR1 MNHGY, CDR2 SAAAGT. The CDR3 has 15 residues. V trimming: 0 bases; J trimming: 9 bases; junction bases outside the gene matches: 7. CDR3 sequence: CASSYSLTGAIEQFF. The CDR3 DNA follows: TGTGCCAGCAGTTACTCACTGACAGGGGCGATTGAGCAGTTCTTC.

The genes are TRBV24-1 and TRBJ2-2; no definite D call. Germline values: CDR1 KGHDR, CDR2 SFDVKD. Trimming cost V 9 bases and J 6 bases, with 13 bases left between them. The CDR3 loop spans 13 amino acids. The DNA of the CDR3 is TGTGCCACCGCGGACCCCTCGGCCGGGGAGCTGTTTTTT. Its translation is CATADPSAGELFF.

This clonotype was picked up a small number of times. The CDR3 spells CASSPLPDTEAFF. The CDR3 nucleotides read TGTGCCAGCAGTCCCTTGCCGGACACTGAAGCTTTCTTT. The chain has TRBV12-3 or TRBV12-4 and TRBJ1-1, with unresolved D. The V end was cut by 5 bases, the J end by 3 bases, with 10 bases between. This CDR3 has 13 residues.

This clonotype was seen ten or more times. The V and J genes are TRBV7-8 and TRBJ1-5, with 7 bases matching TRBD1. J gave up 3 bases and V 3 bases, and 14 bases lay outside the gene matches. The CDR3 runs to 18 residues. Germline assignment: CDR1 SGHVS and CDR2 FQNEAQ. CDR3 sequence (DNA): TGTGCCAGCAGCTTTTTCCCTCACAGGGGTAGGATCAATCAGCCCCAGCATTTT. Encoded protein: CASSFFPHRGRINQPQHF. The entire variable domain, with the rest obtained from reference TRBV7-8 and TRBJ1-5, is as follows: GAGVSQSPRYKVAKRGQDVALRCDPISGHVSLFWYQQALGQGPEFLTYFQNEAQLDKSGLPSDRFFAERPEGSVSTLKIQRTQQEDSAVYLCASSFFPHRGRINQPQHFGDGTRLSIL.

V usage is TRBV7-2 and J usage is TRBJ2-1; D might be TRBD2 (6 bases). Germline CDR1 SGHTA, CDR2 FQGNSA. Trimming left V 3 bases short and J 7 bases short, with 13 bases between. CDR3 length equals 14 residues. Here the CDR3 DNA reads TGTGCCAGCAGCTTTGGGACTGTCGAGAATGAGCAGTTCTTC. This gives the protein CASSFGTVENEQFF.

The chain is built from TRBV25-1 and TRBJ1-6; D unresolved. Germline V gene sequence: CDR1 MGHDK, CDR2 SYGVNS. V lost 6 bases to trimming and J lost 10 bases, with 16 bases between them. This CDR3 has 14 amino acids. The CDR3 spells CASSLQLWESPLHF. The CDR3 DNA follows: TGTGCCAGCAGCTTACAGCTCTGGGAATCACCCCTCCACTTT.

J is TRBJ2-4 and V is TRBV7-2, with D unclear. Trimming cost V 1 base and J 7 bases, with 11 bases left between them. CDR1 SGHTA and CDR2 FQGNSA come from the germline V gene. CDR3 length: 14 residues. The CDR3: CASSLVASSNIQYF. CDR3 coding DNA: TGTGCCAGCAGCTTAGTGGCCTCGAGTAACATTCAGTACTTC.

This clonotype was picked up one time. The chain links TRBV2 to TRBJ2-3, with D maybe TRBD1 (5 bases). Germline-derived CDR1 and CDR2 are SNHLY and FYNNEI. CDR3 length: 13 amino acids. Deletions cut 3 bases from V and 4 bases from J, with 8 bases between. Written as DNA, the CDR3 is TGTGCCAGCAGTGATCAGGGCCCAGATACGCAGTATTTT. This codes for CASSDQGPDTQYF.

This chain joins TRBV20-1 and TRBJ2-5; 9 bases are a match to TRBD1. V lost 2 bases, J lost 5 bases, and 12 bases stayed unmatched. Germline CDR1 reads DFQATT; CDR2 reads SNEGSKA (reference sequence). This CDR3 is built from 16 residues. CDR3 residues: CSARRWGDRAMETQYF. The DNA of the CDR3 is TGCAGTGCTAGACGATGGGGGGACAGGGCTATGGAGACCCAGTACTTC.

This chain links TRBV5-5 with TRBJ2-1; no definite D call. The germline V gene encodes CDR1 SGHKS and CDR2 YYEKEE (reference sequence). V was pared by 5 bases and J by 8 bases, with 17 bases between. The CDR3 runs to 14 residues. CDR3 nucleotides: TGTGCCAGCAGACCCGCGCCGGTTTCCCATGAGCAGTTCTTC. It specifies CASRPAPVSHEQFF.

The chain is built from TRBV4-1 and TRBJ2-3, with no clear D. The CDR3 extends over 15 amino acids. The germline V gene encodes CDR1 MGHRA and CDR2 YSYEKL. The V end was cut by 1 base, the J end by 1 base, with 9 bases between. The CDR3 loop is CASSQVGVGTDTQYF. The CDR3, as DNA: TGCGCCAGCAGCCAAGTAGGTGTGGGCACAGATACGCAGTATTTT.

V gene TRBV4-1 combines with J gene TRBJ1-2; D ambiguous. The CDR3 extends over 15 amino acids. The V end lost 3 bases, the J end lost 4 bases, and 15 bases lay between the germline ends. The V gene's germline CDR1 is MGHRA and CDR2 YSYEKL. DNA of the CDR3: TGCGCCAGCAGCCACATCGGCAAGAACATCTATGGCTACACCTTC. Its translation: CASSHIGKNIYGYTF.

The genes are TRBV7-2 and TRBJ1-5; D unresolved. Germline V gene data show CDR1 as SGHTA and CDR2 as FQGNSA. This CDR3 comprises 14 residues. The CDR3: CVSRKREGGQPQHF. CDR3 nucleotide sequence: TGTGTCAGTCGCAAAAGGGAGGGCGGTCAGCCCCAGCATTTT.

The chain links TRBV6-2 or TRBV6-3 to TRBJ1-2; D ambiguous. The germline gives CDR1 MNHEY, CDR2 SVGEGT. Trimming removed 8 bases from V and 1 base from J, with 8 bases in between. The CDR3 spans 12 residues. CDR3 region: CASGQINYGYTF. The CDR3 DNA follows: TGTGCCAGCGGTCAGATTAACTATGGCTACACCTTC.

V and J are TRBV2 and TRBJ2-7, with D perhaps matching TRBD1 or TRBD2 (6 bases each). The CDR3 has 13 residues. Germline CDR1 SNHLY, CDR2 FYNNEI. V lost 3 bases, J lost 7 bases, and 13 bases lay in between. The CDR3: CASSEGGFREQYF. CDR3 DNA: TGTGCCAGCAGTGAGGGGGGCTTCCGTGAGCAGTACTTC.

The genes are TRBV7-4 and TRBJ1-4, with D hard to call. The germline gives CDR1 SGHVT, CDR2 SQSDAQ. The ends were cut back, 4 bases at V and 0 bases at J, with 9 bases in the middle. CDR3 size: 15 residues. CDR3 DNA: TGTGCCAGCAGCTCCCGGGTTGCAACTAATGAAAAACTGTTTTTT. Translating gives CASSSRVATNEKLFF.

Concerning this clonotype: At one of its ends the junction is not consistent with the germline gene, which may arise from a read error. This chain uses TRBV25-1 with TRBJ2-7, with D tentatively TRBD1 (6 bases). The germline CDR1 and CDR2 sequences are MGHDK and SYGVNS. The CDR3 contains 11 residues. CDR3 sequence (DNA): TGTGCCAGCAGTGAAGGAGGACAGAAGGACTTC. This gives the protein CASSEGGQKDF.

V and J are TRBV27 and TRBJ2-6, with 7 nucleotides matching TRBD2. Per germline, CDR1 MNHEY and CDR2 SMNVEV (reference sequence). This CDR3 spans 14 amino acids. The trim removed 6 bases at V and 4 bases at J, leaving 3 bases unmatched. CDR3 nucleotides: TGTGCCAGCAGGGGACTAACCGGGGCCAACGTCCTGACTTTC. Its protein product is CASRGLTGANVLTF.

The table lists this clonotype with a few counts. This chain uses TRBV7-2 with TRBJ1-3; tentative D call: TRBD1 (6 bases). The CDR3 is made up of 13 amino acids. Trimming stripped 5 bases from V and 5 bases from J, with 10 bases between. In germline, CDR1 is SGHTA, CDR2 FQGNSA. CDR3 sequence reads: CASSPDRRNTIYF. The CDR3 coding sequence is TGTGCCAGCAGCCCCGACAGGAGAAACACCATATATTTT.

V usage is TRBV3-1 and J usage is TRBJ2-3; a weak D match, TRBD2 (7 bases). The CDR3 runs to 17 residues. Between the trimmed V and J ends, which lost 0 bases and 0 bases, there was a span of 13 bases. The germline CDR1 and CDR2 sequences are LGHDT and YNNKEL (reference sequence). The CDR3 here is CASSQDGGALSTDTQYF. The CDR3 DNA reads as TGTGCCAGCAGCCAAGATGGGGGGGCCCTCAGCACAGATACGCAGTATTTT.

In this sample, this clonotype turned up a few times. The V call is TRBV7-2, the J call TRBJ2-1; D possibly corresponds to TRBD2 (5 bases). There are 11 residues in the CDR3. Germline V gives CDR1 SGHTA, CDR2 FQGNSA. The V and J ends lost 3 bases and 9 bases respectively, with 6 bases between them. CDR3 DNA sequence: TGTGCCAGCAGCTTCGGAGGTGAGCAGTTCTTC. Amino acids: CASSFGGEQFF.

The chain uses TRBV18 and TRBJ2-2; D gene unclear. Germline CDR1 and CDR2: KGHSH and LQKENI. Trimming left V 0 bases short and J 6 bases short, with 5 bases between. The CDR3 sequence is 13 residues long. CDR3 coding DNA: TGTGCCAGCTCACCACCAGGACCCGGGGAGCTGTTTTTT. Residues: CASSPPGPGELFF.

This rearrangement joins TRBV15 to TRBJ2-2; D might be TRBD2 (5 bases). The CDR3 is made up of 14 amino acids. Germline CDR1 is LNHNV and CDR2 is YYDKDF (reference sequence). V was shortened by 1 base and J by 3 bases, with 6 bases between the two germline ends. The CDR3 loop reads CATSRGADTGELFF. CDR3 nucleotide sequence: TGTGCCACCAGCAGAGGAGCGGACACCGGGGAGCTGTTTTTT.